The 4 T cell receptor beta chains given below trace back to one sample, sequenced in a study of T cells in Graves' hyperthyroidism and ophthalmopathy. It was RNA transcripts that yielded the amplified TCR beta CDR3 regions. HTBI primers were the set used in a first-round RT-PCR of the TCR CDR3. TCRdb reanalysed the multiplex PCR reads using MiXCR and keeps one entry per CDR3 protein. The sample holds hundreds of thousands of distinct CDR3 sequences, roughly 15% seen once. The source material was blood. Receptor source: a woman in her forties with Graves' ophthalmopathy.

In its sample, this clonotype was seen many times. The chain employs TRBV29-1 and TRBJ2-7; D unresolved. V dropped 6 bases and J dropped 3 bases, with 9 bases sitting between them. Germline V gene sequence: CDR1 SQVTM, CDR2 ANQGSEA. CDR3 length equals 11 residues. CDR3 coding DNA: TGCAGCGTCGTAGTGGTCTACGAGCAGTACTTC. The encoded protein is CSVVVVYEQYF.

In this sample, this clonotype turned up many times. This chain links TRBV20-1 with TRBJ2-7, with D perhaps given as TRBD1 or TRBD2 (6 bases each). V shed 0 bases and J shed 4 bases, with 25 bases lying between them. Germline loops: CDR1 DFQATT, CDR2 SNEGSKA (reference sequence). CDR3 length: 18 residues. CDR3 sequence (DNA): TGCAGTGCTAGAGATCGAACCCCGCCCCAGGGGAGGATATACGAGCAGTACTTC. Amino acids: CSARDRTPPQGRIYEQYF.

This chain connects TRBV18 to TRBJ1-2, with 7 bases aligning to TRBD1. V lost 3 bases and J lost 8; bases outside the gene matches: 12. This CDR3 region has 15 residues. Germline V gene lookup returns CDR1 KGHSH and CDR2 LQKENI. DNA for the CDR3: TGTGCCAGCTCACCTCAAACAGGGGAAAGGGGCGGCTACACCTTC. It codes for CASSPQTGERGGYTF.

This clonotype was counted only a few times. The chain is built from TRBV7-9 and TRBJ2-1; TRBD2 might be the D (5 bases). Trimming took 0 bases from V and 10 from J, leaving 10 bases between them. CDR3 length equals 13 residues. The germline CDR1 and CDR2 sequences are SEHNR and FQNEAQ (reference sequence). CDR3 sequence (DNA): TGTGCCAGCAGCTTAGCGCAAGCGGCCGAGCAGTTCTTC. Encoded protein: CASSLAQAAEQFF.